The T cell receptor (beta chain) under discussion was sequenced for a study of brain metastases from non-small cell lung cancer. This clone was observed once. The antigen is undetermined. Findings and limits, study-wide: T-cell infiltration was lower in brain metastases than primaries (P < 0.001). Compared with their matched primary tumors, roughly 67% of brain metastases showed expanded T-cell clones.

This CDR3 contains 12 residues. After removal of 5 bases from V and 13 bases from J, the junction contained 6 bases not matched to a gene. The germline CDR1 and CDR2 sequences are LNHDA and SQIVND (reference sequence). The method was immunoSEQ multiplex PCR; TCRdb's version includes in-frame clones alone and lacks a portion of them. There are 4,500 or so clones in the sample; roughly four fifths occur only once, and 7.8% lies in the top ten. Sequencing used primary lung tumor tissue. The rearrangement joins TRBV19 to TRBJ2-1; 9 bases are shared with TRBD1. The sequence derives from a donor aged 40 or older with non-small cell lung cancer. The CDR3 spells CASSPTGGDQFF. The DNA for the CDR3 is TGTGCCAGTAGTCCCACAGGGGGCGACCAGTTCTTC.